This TCR beta chain is from a study of blood T cell repertoires in COVID-19. In the study overall: The United States, Italy and Spain supplied acute and convalescent COVID-19 samples. Sample material is recorded as cDNA or gDNA derived from T cells, B-cell-depleted T cells, or PBMCs.

Source study methods: By means of reference gene primer amplification, nucleated cell counts were estimated. The protocol was immunoSEQ multiplex PCR, while the TCRdb copy is restricted to in-frame clones and leaves out a portion. V and J calls and clone size are copied from that table; D and trimming were computed from the DNA. Of about 62,000 clones detected, 76% appear once; the ten largest clones hold about 6.4%. This CDR3 is 15 amino acids long. Trimming left V 0 bases short and J 10 bases short, with 14 bases between. CDR1 SGDLS and CDR2 YYNGEE come from the germline V gene. The TCR originated in a woman aged 45 to 65 with active or convalescent COVID-19. The gene calls are TRBV9 and TRBJ1-6; a possible D gene is TRBD1 (5 bases). Sequenced: peripheral blood. Written as DNA, the CDR3 is TGTGCCAGCAGCGTAGGGGGACCGGGGGACTCACCCCTCCACTTT. Translation: CASSVGGPGDSPLHF.